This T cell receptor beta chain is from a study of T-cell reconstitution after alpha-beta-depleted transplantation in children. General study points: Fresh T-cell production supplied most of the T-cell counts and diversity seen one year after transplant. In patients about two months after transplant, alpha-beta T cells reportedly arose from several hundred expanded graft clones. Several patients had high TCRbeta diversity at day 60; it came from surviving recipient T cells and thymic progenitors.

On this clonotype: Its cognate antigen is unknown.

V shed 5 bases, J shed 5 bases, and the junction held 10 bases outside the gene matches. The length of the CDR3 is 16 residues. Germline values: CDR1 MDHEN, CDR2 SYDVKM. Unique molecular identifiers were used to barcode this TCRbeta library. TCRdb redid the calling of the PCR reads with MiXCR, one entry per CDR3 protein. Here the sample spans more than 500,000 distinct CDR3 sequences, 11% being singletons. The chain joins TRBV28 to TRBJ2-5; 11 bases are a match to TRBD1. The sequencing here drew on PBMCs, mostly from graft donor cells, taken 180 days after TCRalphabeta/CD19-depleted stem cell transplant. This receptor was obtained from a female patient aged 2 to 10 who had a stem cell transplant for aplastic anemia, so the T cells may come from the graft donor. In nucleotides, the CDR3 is TGTGCCAGCAGTAGACCCGGACAGGGGGCTTGGGAGACCCAGTACTTC. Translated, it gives CASSRPGQGAWETQYF.